The 5 T cell receptor beta chains in this list originate from one sample, sequenced in a study of blood T cell repertoires in COVID-19. Using immunoSEQ multiplex PCR, the repertoire was profiled, and TCRdb retains in-frame clones only, with some absent. The table shows about 270,000 clones, with 80% to 90% occurring only once. Source material: peripheral blood. All receptors derive from a woman in her fifties or sixties with acute or convalescent COVID-19.

The rearrangement links TRBV5-1 to TRBJ1-1; D may be TRBD1 (5 bases). The CDR3 has 14 residues. Trimming removed 7 bases at V and 2 bases at J, with 15 bases between. From germline, CDR1 is SGHRS and CDR2 YFSETQ. Written as DNA, the CDR3 is TGCGCCAGCGCTCGAGGAGGGGAAAACACTGAAGCTTTCTTT. This gives the protein CASARGGENTEAFF.

The CDR3 is CASTISGTVYGYTF. DNA of the CDR3: TGTGCCAGCACCATTTCCGGGACTGTCTATGGCTACACCTTC. The V call is TRBV28, the J call TRBJ1-2; tentatively, D is TRBD1 (5 bases). Germline V lookup: CDR1 MDHEN, CDR2 SYDVKM. V was clipped by 7 bases and J by 4 bases, with 16 bases between them. The CDR3 is 14 residues long.

The gene calls are TRBV2 and TRBJ2-3; 7 bases are a match to TRBD2. Trimming removed 6 bases from V and 1 base from J; junction bases left unmatched: 4. Looked up from germline, CDR1 is SNHLY and CDR2 is FYNNEI. The CDR3 length is 14 residues. The CDR3 loop is CASRGRAGTDTQYF. Here the CDR3 DNA reads TGTGCCAGCAGGGGGAGGGCGGGCACAGATACGCAGTATTTT.

A word on this clone: Additional DNA sequences in this sample encode the identical CDR3. The J gene is TRBJ1-5, the V gene TRBV19, with 7 bases fitting TRBD1. Looked up from germline, CDR1 is LNHDA and CDR2 is SQIVND (reference sequence). The CDR3 covers 12 residues. J was trimmed by 4 bases and V by 9 bases; bases with no gene match: 3. CDR3 bases: TGTGCCAGCAGACAGGGTAATCAGCCCCAGCATTTT. It codes for CASRQGNQPQHF.

The V call is TRBV6-1, the J call TRBJ2-4; 8 nucleotides match TRBD2. The length of the CDR3 is 13 residues. V gave up 6 bases and J gave up 16 bases; unmatched junction bases: 14. The V gene's germline CDR1 is MNHNS and CDR2 SASEGT. The CDR3, as DNA: TGTGCCAGCAGCCCCACCAGGCGGACTAGCAGCTACTTC. Protein: CASSPTRRTSSYF.